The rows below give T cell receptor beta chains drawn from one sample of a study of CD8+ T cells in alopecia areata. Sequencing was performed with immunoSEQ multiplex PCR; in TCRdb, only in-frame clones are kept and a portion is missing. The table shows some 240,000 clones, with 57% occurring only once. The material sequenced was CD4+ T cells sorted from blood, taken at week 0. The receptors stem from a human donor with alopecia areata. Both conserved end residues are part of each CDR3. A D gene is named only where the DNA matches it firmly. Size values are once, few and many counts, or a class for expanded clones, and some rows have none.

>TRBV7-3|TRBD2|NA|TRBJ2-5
TGTGCCAGCAGCTTTTCCGGACTAGCGGAAGAGACCCAGTACTTC
CASSFSGLAEETQYF
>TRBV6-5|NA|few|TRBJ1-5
TGTGCCAGCAGATTACAGGGTTATAGCAATCAGCCCCAGCATTTT
CASRLQGYSNQPQHF
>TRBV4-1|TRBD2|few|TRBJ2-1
TGCGCCAGCAGCCAAGACGAGCGGGAGGGTTACAATGAGCAGTTCTTC
CASSQDEREGYNEQFF
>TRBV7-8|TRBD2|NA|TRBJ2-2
TGTGCCAGCAGCCGAACGGGACTAGCGGGAGTCGTCGGCACCGGGGAGCTGTTTTTT
CASSRTGLAGVVGTGELFF
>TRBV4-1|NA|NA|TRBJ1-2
TGCGCCAGCAGCCAAATTATTCGAGGGACTACCTATGGCTACACCTTC
CASSQIIRGTTYGYTF
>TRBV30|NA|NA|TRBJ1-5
TGTGCCTGGAGTGTACGGGGGGGCGGAGGGAATCAGCCCCAGCATTTT
CAWSVRGGGGNQPQHF
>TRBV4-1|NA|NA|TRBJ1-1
TGCGCCAGCTCCGGACCCTTGAGGGGCACTGAAGCTTTCTTT
CASSGPLRGTEAFF
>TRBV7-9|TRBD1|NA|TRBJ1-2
TGTGCCAGCAGCTTGGAGGGACAGGGGGATGGCTACACCTTC
CASSLEGQGDGYTF
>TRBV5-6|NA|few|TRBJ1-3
TGTGCCAGCAGCTTGGACCTCTCTGGAAACACCATATATTTT
CASSLDLSGNTIYF
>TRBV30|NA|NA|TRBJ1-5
TGTGCCTGGAGTAAAATAGCAGGCAATCAGCCCCAGCATTTT
CAWSKIAGNQPQHF
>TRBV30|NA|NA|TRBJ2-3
TGTGCCTGGAGGAGTGGAAGGATTCCAGATACGCAGTATTTT
CAWRSGRIPDTQYF
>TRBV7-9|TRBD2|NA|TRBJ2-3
TGTGCCATAAAGCGGGGGCGTGTCTCTAGCACAGATACGCAGTATTTT
CAIKRGRVSSTDTQYF
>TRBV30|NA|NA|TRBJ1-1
TGTGCCTGGCGGCAGGAACTGAACACTGAAGCTTTCTTT
CAWRQELNTEAFF
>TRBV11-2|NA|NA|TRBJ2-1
TGTGCCAGCAGCTTAGTGATGAACGATGGGTACAATGAGCAGTTCTTC
CASSLVMNDGYNEQFF
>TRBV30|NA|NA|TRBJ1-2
TGTGCCTGGCTCAGGTGGGCGAACTATGGCTACACCTTC
CAWLRWANYGYTF
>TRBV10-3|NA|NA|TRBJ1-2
TGTGCCATCAGTGAAGGCCCCTATGGCTACACCTTC
CAISEGPYGYTF
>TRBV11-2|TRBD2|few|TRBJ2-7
TGTGCCAGCAGCTTACAATCGGGCGGGGGTCTCTCCTACGAGCAGTACTTC
CASSLQSGGGLSYEQYF
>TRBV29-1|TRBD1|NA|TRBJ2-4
TGCAGCGCGGGACCGGGACAGGGAAACATTCAGTACTTC
CSAGPGQGNIQYF
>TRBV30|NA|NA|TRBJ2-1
TGTGCCTGGAGTTTACAGGATACCAATGAGCAGTTCTTC
CAWSLQDTNEQFF
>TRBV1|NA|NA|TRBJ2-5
TGCACCAGCAGCCAAGACTGGGGGGCGCGGCAGGAGACCCAGTACTTC
CTSSQDWGARQETQYF
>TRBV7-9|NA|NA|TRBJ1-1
TGTGCCAGCAGCCCCGGTGGCCGTTCGAACACTGAAGCTTTCTTT
CASSPGGRSNTEAFF
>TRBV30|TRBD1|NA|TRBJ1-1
TGTGCCTGGAGCTTCGGGACAGGGCTTTTTGAAGCTTTCTTT
CAWSFGTGLFEAFF
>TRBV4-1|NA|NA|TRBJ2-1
TGCGCCAGCAGCCAAGAAAGTCCGTCGGCGTACGCGTTCTTC
CASSQESPSAYAFF
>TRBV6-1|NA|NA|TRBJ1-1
TGTGCCAGCAGGGACCGTTCCCGCATGAACACTGAAGCTTTCTTT
CASRDRSRMNTEAFF
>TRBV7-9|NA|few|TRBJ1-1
TGTGCCAGCAGCTTTAGTTCCGGGGCTGAAGCTTTCTTT
CASSFSSGAEAFF
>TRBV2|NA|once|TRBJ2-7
TGTGCCAGCAAACAGGTCTCCTACGAGCAGTACTTC
CASKQVSYEQYF
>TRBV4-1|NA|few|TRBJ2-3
TGCGCCAGCAGCCAAGATCGCGCAGGGACAGATACGCAGTATTTT
CASSQDRAGTDTQYF
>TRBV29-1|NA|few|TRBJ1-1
TGCAGCGTTGGGATCGGAATGAACACTGAAGCTTTCTTT
CSVGIGMNTEAFF
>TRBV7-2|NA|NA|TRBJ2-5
TGTGCCAGCAGCTTAGGGTTCGTCTTGTACCAAGAGACCCAGTACTTC
CASSLGFVLYQETQYF
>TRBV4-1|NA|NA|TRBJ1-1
TGCGCCAGCAGCCAAGGTCATGGGGGGAACACTGAAGCTTTCTTT
CASSQGHGGNTEAFF
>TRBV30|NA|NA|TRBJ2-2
TGTGCCTACCAGGATGAGAACACCGGGGAGCTGTTTTTT
CAYQDENTGELFF
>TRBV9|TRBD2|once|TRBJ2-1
TGTGCCAGCAGCGTAGCTTGGGGGAGGGCCATCAATGAGCAGTTCTTC
CASSVAWGRAINEQFF
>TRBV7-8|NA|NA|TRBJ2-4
TGTGCCAGCAGCCTGACGGTAGGAGGAAACATTCAGTACTTC
CASSLTVGGNIQYF
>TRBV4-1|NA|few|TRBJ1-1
TGCGCCAGCAGTGGTCCTTTAAGGGGCACTGAAGCTTTCTTT
CASSGPLRGTEAFF
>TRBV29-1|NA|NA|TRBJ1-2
TGCAGCGTGGGGGGACTCAACTATGGCTACACCTTC
CSVGGLNYGYTF
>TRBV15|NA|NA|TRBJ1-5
TGTGCCACCAGCAGAGATGAGGGTCAGCCCCAGCATTTT
CATSRDEGQPQHF
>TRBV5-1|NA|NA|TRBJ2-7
TGCGCCAGCAGCTTGGCCGGATCCTACGAGCAGTACTTC
CASSLAGSYEQYF
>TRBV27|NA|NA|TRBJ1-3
TGTGCCAGCAGACTAATAGCGAACTCTGGAAACACCATATATTTT
CASRLIANSGNTIYF
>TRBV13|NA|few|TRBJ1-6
TGTGCCAGCAGATCGGCCGGACGGAGAAATTCACCCCTCCACTTT
CASRSAGRRNSPLHF
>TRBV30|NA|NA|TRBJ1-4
TGTGCCTGGAGGGGCACAGGGAGCGGAAATGAAAAACTGTTTTTT
CAWRGTGSGNEKLFF
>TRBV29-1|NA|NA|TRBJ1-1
TGCAGCGTTGAGAGAAGCACTGAAGCTTTCTTT
CSVERSTEAFF
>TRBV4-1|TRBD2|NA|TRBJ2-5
TGCGCCAGCAGCCCGACACTAGCGGAGACATTACAAGAGACCCAGTACTTC
CASSPTLAETLQETQYF
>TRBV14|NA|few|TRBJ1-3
TGTGCCAGCAGCCAGATGGGAAACACCATATATTTT
CASSQMGNTIYF
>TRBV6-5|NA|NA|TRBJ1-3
TGTGCCAGCATGCCAGGGCTCTCTGGAAACACCATATATTTT
CASMPGLSGNTIYF
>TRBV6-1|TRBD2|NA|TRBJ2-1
TGTGCCAGCAGTAGGCTAGCGGAGATTGAGCAGTTCTTC
CASSRLAEIEQFF
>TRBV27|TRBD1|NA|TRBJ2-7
TGTGCCAGCAGTTTAACCAGGGACAGGACCTACGAGCAGTACTTC
CASSLTRDRTYEQYF
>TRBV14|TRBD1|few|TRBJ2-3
TGTGCCAGCAGCCCGTATGGACAGGGGACGAATACGCAGTATTTT
CASSPYGQGTNTQYF
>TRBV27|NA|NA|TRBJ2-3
TGTGCCAGCGGACGGACAGTCTCTAGCACAGATACGCAGTATTTT
CASGRTVSSTDTQYF
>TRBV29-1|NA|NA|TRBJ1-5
TGCAGCGTCGCATGGGGGGCGGCTGGTGATCAGCCCCAGCATTTT
CSVAWGAAGDQPQHF
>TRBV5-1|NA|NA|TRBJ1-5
TGCGCCAGCAGCTATACAGGCATTAGCAATCAGCCCCAGCATTTT
CASSYTGISNQPQHF
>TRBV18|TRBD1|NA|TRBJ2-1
TGTGCCAGCTCACCAGGGACAGGCTCCTACAATGAGCAGTTCTTC
CASSPGTGSYNEQFF
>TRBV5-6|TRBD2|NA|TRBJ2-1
TGTGCCAGCAGCTTAGTAGGACTAGTCTCTTATGATGAGCAGTTCTTC
CASSLVGLVSYDEQFF
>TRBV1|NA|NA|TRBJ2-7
TGCACCAGCAGCCAAAAGCACAGTACCTACGAGCAGTACTTC
CTSSQKHSTYEQYF
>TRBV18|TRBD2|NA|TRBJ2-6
TGTGCCAGCTCACCCCTAGCGGGGGGGCCCGGACCTGGGGCCAACGTCCTGACTTTC
CASSPLAGGPGPGANVLTF
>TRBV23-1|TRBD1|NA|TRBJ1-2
TGCGCCAGCAGTCAATCGAAGCCACAGGGGGTCTATGGCTACACCTTC
CASSQSKPQGVYGYTF